This T cell receptor (beta chain) was observed in a study of chemoradiotherapy in HPV16-positive cancers. As for the study in general: A couple of HPV16-positive patients' cells yielded candidate HPV-specific clones and common motifs.

TCRdb keeps only in-frame clones here, not all; method: immunoSEQ multiplex PCR. The top ten clones hold 3.5% to 4.5% of a sample with about 68,000 clones, around nine tenths of them seen once. Per the germline V gene, CDR1 is SGHVS and CDR2 is FNYEAQ. There are 15 residues in the CDR3. J was trimmed by 3 bases and V by 1 base; bases with no gene match: 1. The material was blood, obtained from a patient who underwent chemoradiotherapy. The chain joins TRBV7-6 to TRBJ1-4; TRBD1 matches at 8 bases. The TCR sequence derives from a human donor with HPV-associated anogenital cancer. CDR3 residues: CASSLEQGANEKLFF. DNA for the CDR3: TGTGCCAGCAGCTTAGAACAGGGGGCTAATGAAAAACTGTTTTTT.